This T cell receptor beta chain came from a study of blood T cell repertoires in COVID-19. Study-wide context: The origin of the acute and convalescent COVID-19 samples was the United States, Italy and Spain. Nucleic acid was either cDNA or gDNA, and it came from T cells, B-cell-depleted T cells, or PBMCs.

Germline V gene data show CDR1 as SGHTA and CDR2 as FQGNSA. CDR3 length equals 14 residues. V shed 5 bases, J shed 0 bases, and the junction held 1 base outside the gene matches. Source study methods: Amplifying reference gene primers gave estimates of nucleated cell counts. Profiled with immunoSEQ multiplex PCR; TCRdb holds only in-frame clones, not every one. D and trimming come from the DNA, and the V and J calls and clone size come from that table. The data contain about 110,000 clones, under 95% of them seen just once; the ten biggest clones take up under 1.5%. Sequencing was done on a sample of peripheral blood. The V gene is TRBV7-2, the J gene TRBJ1-3; the match to TRBD1 covers 7 bases. This receptor was obtained from a woman in her twenties or thirties with acute or convalescent COVID-19. CDR3 DNA sequence: TGTGCCAGCAGCCGGGACAGCTCTGGAAACACCATATATTTT. Protein: CASSRDSSGNTIYF.